This T cell receptor beta chain was retrieved from a study of blood T cell repertoires in COVID-19. This table comes from immunoSEQ multiplex PCR, and its TCRdb copy is limited to in-frame clones, with some not included. Altogether roughly 230,000 clones are present, 85% to 95% being singletons, with the ten largest covering roughly 0.89%. Trimming removed 2 bases at V and 3 bases at J, with 20 bases between. Germline loops: CDR1 SEHNR, CDR2 FQNEAQ (reference sequence). CDR3 length: 17 residues. Patients at the Seattle site were enrolled during active infection and followed longitudinally. The TCR sequence derives from a man under 40 with COVID-19, enrolled during active disease. V is TRBV7-9 and J is TRBJ2-7, with a weak D call TRBD1 (7 bases). Source material: peripheral blood. The CDR3 region has the DNA TGTGCCAGCAGCTTACATGGGCGGGGACAGACACTCTACGAGCAGTACTTC. This sequence encodes CASSLHGRGQTLYEQYF.